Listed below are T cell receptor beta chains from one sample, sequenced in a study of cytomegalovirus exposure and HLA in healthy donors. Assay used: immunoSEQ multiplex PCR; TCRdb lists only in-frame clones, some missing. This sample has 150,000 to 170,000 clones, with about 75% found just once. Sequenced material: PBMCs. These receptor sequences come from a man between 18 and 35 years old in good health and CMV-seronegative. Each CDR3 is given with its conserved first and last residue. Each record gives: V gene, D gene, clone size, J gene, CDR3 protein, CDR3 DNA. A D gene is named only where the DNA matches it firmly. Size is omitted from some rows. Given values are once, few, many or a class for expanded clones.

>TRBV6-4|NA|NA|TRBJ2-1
CASSYDSAGTYNEQFF
TGTGCCAGCAGTTATGACTCCGCCGGTACCTACAATGAGCAGTTCTTC
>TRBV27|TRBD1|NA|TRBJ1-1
CASSFGTGGRTEAFF
TGTGCCAGCAGTTTTGGGACAGGGGGCAGAACTGAAGCTTTCTTT
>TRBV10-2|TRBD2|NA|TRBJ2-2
CASSGSGLAMAGELFF
TGCGCCAGCAGTGGGAGCGGACTAGCCATGGCCGGGGAGCTGTTTTTT
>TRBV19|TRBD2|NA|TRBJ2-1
CASSPAGGRSGGEQFF
TGTGCCAGTAGTCCGGCCGGCGGGAGAAGTGGAGGGGAACAGTTCTTC
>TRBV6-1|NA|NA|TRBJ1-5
CASSERRGQPQHF
TGTGCCAGCAGTGAACGCCGAGGTCAGCCCCAGCATTTT
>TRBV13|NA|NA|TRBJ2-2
CASSLGGIEAGELFF
TGTGCCAGCAGCTTAGGCGGGATCGAGGCCGGGGAGCTGTTTTTT
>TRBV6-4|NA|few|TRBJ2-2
CASSDSGHSTGELFF
TGTGCCAGCAGTGACTCGGGACATTCCACCGGGGAGCTGTTTTTT
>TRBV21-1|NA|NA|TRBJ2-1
CASHGPGLAANEQFF
TGTGCCAGCCACGGACCGGGACTAGCGGCCAATGAGCAGTTCTTC
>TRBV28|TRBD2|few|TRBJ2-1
CACKLAGGYNEQFF
TGTGCCTGCAAACTAGCGGGAGGCTACAATGAGCAGTTCTTC
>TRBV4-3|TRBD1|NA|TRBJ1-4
CASSLQGGQGNYGEKLFF
TGCGCCAGCAGCCTTCAGGGGGGACAGGGGAATTACGGCGAAAAACTGTTTTTT
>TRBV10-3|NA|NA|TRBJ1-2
CAISDPRTGEAAGGYTF
TGTGCCATCAGTGATCCCAGGACGGGGGAGGCTGCTGGGGGCTACACCTTC
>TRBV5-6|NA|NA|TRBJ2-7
CASSLGGREHF
TGTGCCAGCAGCTTGGGGGGGCGGGAGCACTTC
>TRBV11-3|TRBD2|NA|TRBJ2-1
CASSPAAGGINEQFF
TGTGCCAGCAGCCCCGCAGCGGGAGGGATCAATGAGCAGTTCTTC
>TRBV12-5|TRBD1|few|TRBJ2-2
CASGLGQGALFF
TGTGCTAGTGGTTTGGGACAGGGGGCCCTGTTTTTT
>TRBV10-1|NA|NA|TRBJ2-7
CASSEDTRYEQYF
TGCGCCAGCAGCGAGGACACCCGCTACGAGCAGTACTTC
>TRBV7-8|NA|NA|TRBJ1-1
CASSLDTNTEAFF
TGTGCCAGCAGCTTAGACACGAACACTGAAGCTTTCTTT
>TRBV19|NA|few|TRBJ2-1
CASSILADRSYNEQFF
TGTGCCAGTAGTATTTTAGCGGATCGCTCCTACAATGAGCAGTTCTTC
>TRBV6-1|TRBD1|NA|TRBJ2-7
CASSVGQVSSYEQYF
TGTGCCAGCAGTGTCGGACAGGTGAGCTCCTACGAGCAGTACTTC
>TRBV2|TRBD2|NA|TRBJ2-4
CASSVRLAENIQYF
TGTGCCAGCAGTGTAAGGCTAGCGGAGAACATTCAGTACTTC
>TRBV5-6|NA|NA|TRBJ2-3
CASSLEQEYTDTQYF
TGTGCCAGCAGCTTGGAACAGGAGTACACAGATACGCAGTATTTT
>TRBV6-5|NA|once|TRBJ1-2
CASSNPGEIYGYTF
TGTGCTAGCAGTAACCCAGGGGAAATCTATGGCTACACCTTC
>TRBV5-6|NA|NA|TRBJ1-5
CASSFFAGDQPQHF
TGTGCCAGCAGCTTCTTTGCAGGGGATCAGCCCCAGCATTTT
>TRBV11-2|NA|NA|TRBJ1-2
CASSSRVVQGGYTF
TGTGCCAGCAGCTCCCGGGTGGTACAAGGCGGCTACACCTTC
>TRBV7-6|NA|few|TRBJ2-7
CASSPFGGSPYEQYF
TGTGCCAGCAGCCCGTTTGGGGGGAGCCCCTACGAGCAGTACTTC
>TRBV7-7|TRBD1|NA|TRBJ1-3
CASSPEGARNTIYF
TGTGCCAGCAGCCCGGAGGGGGCGAGGAACACCATATATTTT
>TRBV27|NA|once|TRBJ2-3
CASSLPGHTDTQYF
TGTGCCAGCAGTTTACCGGGACACACAGATACGCAGTATTTT
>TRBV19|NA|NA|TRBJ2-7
CASSPVQVSPYEQYF
TGTGCCAGTAGTCCGGTTCAGGTCAGTCCCTACGAGCAGTACTTC
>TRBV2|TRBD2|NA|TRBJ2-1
CASSVFTPGTSGSSYNEQFF
TGTGCCAGCAGTGTTTTTACCCCAGGGACTAGCGGTAGCTCCTACAATGAGCAGTTCTTC
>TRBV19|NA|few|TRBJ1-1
CASSAGTANTEAFF
TGTGCCAGTAGCGCCGGCACAGCGAACACTGAAGCTTTCTTT
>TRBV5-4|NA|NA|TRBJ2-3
CASSVTKVDTQYF
TGTGCCAGCAGCGTGACTAAGGTGGATACGCAGTATTTT
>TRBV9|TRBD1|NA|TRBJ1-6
CASSVAGTGVNSPLHF
TGTGCCAGCAGCGTCGCCGGGACAGGGGTCAATTCACCCCTCCACTTT